Following are 30 T cell receptor beta chains from one sample sequenced in a study of blood T cell repertoires in COVID-19. Assay: immunoSEQ multiplex PCR; the TCRdb copy retains only in-frame clones and omits some. The table shows fewer than 200,000 clones, with roughly 75% occurring only once. The material sequenced was peripheral blood. These receptors all stem from a man in his 70s with active or convalescent COVID-19.

The chain uses TRBV12-3 or TRBV12-4 and TRBJ1-2, with D unresolved. Between the trimmed V and J ends, which lost 0 bases and 6 bases, there was a span of 5 bases. The CDR3 extends over 12 amino acids. CDR3: CASSLARNGYTF. The CDR3 coding sequence is TGTGCCAGCAGTTTAGCGCGGAATGGCTACACCTTC.

This sequence joins TRBV10-2 and TRBJ1-6, with D hard to call. In germline, CDR1 is WSHSY, CDR2 SAAADI. This CDR3 spans 13 amino acids. The V gene lost 6 bases and the J gene lost 7 bases, with 10 bases spanning the gap. The CDR3 spells CASRREENSPLHF. In nucleotides, the CDR3 is TGCGCCAGCAGAAGGGAGGAGAATTCACCCCTCCACTTT.

This rearrangement joins TRBV5-6 to TRBJ1-5; D not certain. Germline CDR1 is SGHDT and CDR2 is YYEEEE. The CDR3 sequence is 13 residues long. Trimming cost V 5 bases and J 7 bases, with 13 bases left between them. CDR3 in amino acids: CASSHGGVQPQHF. CDR3 nucleotides: TGTGCCAGCAGTCATGGCGGGGTACAGCCCCAGCATTTT. The full variable domain, its missing parts supplied by reference TRBV5-6 and TRBJ1-5, is DAGVTQSPTHLIKTRGQQVTLRCSPKSGHDTVSWYQQALGQGPQFIFQYYEEEERQRGNFPDRFSGHQFPNYSSELNVNALLLGDSALYLCASSHGGVQPQHFGDGTRLSIL.

V and J are TRBV5-4 and TRBJ1-6; possibly TRBD1 for D (5 bases). V was shortened by 0 bases and J by 3 bases, with 13 bases between the two germline ends. Per the germline V gene, CDR1 is SGHNT and CDR2 is YYREEE (reference sequence). The length of the CDR3 is 17 residues. CDR3 loop: CASSLDSGGGYNSPLHF. CDR3 DNA: TGTGCCAGCAGCTTGGACTCCGGGGGGGGCTATAATTCACCCCTCCACTTT.

This rearrangement joins TRBV4-3 to TRBJ1-2; D is perhaps TRBD1 (5 bases). V dropped 2 bases and J dropped 8 bases, with 15 bases sitting between them. The CDR3 is 14 residues long. The germline V gene encodes CDR1 LGHNA and CDR2 YSLEER. The CDR3 sequence: CASSQRLGNRGYTF. The CDR3 DNA sequence: TGCGCCAGCAGCCAAAGGCTTGGGAACAGGGGCTACACCTTC.

The rearrangement links TRBV4-1 to TRBJ2-7; possible D gene TRBD1, 5 bases. CDR1 and CDR2 from the germline V gene are MGHRA and YSYEKL. The CDR3 runs to 14 residues. Trimming removed 0 bases from V and 9 bases from J, with 15 bases in between. In nucleotides, the CDR3 is TGCGCCAGCAGCCAAGATGTGGGGCCAGTGGGGCAGTACTTC. Its translation: CASSQDVGPVGQYF.

This chain uses TRBV9 with TRBJ2-2; maybe TRBD2 (5 bases). The CDR3 contains 14 residues. Germline CDR1 SGDLS, CDR2 YYNGEE. Trimming shortened V by 4 bases and J by 4 bases, and 11 bases separated the two germline ends. This CDR3 is CASSPLTSTGELFF. The CDR3, as DNA: TGTGCCAGCAGCCCCCTAACTAGCACCGGGGAGCTGTTTTTT.

V gene TRBV4-1 combines with J gene TRBJ1-2; the match to TRBD1 covers 10 bases. The CDR3 has 17 amino acids. Germline values: CDR1 MGHRA, CDR2 YSYEKL. Unmatched junction bases numbered 14, after V lost 5 bases and J lost 5 bases. CDR3 loop: CASSAENPGQGKYGYTF. The CDR3 coding sequence is TGCGCCAGCAGCGCAGAGAATCCGGGACAGGGGAAATATGGCTACACCTTC.

The chain is built from TRBV7-8 and TRBJ1-2; 10 bases agree with TRBD1. The length of the CDR3 is 17 residues. V dropped 7 bases and J dropped 7; count of bases not matched to a gene: 18. Per germline, CDR1 SGHVS and CDR2 FQNEAQ. The CDR3 DNA sequence: TGTGCCAGCAACGCCTTGAACAGGGGGACAGGGGTCAGTGGCTACACCTTC. This translates into CASNALNRGTGVSGYTF. Full variable domain (missing parts from reference TRBV7-8 and TRBJ1-2): GAGVSQSPRYKVAKRGQDVALRCDPISGHVSLFWYQQALGQGPEFLTYFQNEAQLDKSGLPSDRFFAERPEGSVSTLKIQRTQQEDSAVYLCASNALNRGTGVSGYTFGSGTRLTVV.

The chain is built from TRBV28 and TRBJ2-3, with 15 bases lining up with TRBD2. V was clipped by 2 bases and J by 4 bases; unmatched bases: 1. Germline V gene sequence: CDR1 MDHEN, CDR2 SYDVKM. This CDR3 contains 16 residues. The CDR3 here is CASSLGLAGGADTQYF. As DNA, the CDR3 is TGTGCCAGCAGTTTAGGACTAGCGGGGGGGGCAGATACGCAGTATTTT.

The chain employs TRBV9 and TRBJ1-3; maybe TRBD1 (5 bases). Looked up from germline, CDR1 is SGDLS and CDR2 is YYNGEE. Trimming stripped 0 bases from V and 0 bases from J, with 13 bases between. The CDR3 is made up of 17 amino acids. This CDR3 reads CASSVDLQAPSGNTIYF. CDR3 nucleotide sequence: TGTGCCAGCAGCGTAGACTTACAGGCACCCTCTGGAAACACCATATATTTT.

This clone is a singleton in its sample. The chain carries TRBV2 and TRBJ1-5; the match to TRBD1 covers 9 bases. From germline, CDR1 is SNHLY and CDR2 FYNNEI. The CDR3 runs 15 residues. Trimming took 6 bases from V and 5 from J; bases not matched to a gene: 8. CDR3 region: CASSPGTGRDQPQHF. The CDR3 DNA reads TGTGCCAGCAGCCCCGGGACAGGGAGGGATCAGCCCCAGCATTTT.

This clone showed up many times. This chain joins TRBV19 and TRBJ2-1; possibly TRBD2 for D (5 bases). Looked up from germline, CDR1 is LNHDA and CDR2 is SQIVND (reference sequence). Trimming took off 5 bases at V and 2 bases at J, with 16 bases between the two ends. CDR3 length equals 16 residues. The CDR3 DNA follows: TGTGCCAGTAGTCCTGGCTTTGGACTCACCTACAATGAGCAGTTCTTC. Protein: CASSPGFGLTYNEQFF. The complete variable domain, with remaining parts taken from reference TRBV19 and TRBJ2-1, reads DGGITQSPKYLFRKEGQNVTLSCEQNLNHDAMYWYRQDPGQGLRLIYYSQIVNDFQKGDIAEGYSVSREKKESFPLTVTSAQKNPTAFYLCASSPGFGLTYNEQFFGPGTRLTVL.

The gene calls are TRBV3-1 (or the pseudogene TRBV3-2) and TRBJ2-3, with TRBD2 matching 7 bases. Germline trimming cut 1 base from V and 9 bases from J; bases unmatched to any gene: 7. Germline V gene lookup returns CDR1 LGHDT and CDR2 YNNKEL (reference sequence). The CDR3 covers 14 residues. As DNA, the CDR3 is TGTGCCAGCAGCCAAGGGGGAGGGCTCGGCACGCAGTATTTT. It is translated as CASSQGGGLGTQYF.

The rearrangement links TRBV5-1 to TRBJ2-1; D is possibly TRBD1 (6 bases). The CDR3 runs 14 residues. V was trimmed by 0 bases and J by 7 bases, leaving 11 bases between them. From germline, CDR1 is SGHRS and CDR2 YFSETQ. CDR3 in amino acids: CASSLGNQGNEQFF. The DNA for the CDR3 is TGCGCCAGCAGCTTGGGTAATCAGGGGAATGAGCAGTTCTTC.

This clone has just a few counts. Distinct nucleotide sequences in the sample also encode this CDR3. The chain combines TRBV29-1 with TRBJ2-2; D is undetermined. The germline CDR1 and CDR2 sequences are SQVTM and ANQGSEA. With 7 bases removed from V and 1 base from J, the gap between germline ends came to 7 bases. The CDR3 length is 12 residues. The DNA of the CDR3 is TGCAGCGCCAGGCAGAACACCGGGGAGCTGTTTTTT. Residues: CSARQNTGELFF.

This clone has just a few counts. The V gene is TRBV3-1 (or the pseudogene TRBV3-2), the J gene TRBJ1-5; 7 nucleotides line up with TRBD1. The CDR3 length is 14 residues. Germline CDR1 is LGHDT and CDR2 is YNNKEL (reference sequence). V was clipped by 1 base and J by 7 bases; unmatched bases: 4. The chain's CDR3 is CASSQGQGFQPQHF. The CDR3 bases are TGTGCCAGCAGCCAAGGACAGGGCTTCCAGCCCCAGCATTTT.

The genes are TRBV7-9 and TRBJ1-1; 8 nucleotides agree with TRBD1. Germline trimming cut 5 bases from V and 1 base from J; bases unmatched to any gene: 6. In germline, CDR1 is SEHNR, CDR2 FQNEAQ (reference sequence). The CDR3 contains 15 residues. CDR3 sequence reads: CASSIGTGPNTEAFF. As DNA, the CDR3 is TGTGCCAGCAGCATCGGGACAGGCCCGAACACTGAAGCTTTCTTT.

The rearrangement joins TRBV5-4 to TRBJ2-2, with no clear D. The CDR3 consists of 12 residues. V was cut by 4 bases and J by 8 bases, with 9 bases left in between. Germline V gives CDR1 SGHNT, CDR2 YYREEE (reference sequence). CDR3 region: CASSEQRGELFF. DNA for the CDR3: TGTGCCAGCAGCGAACAGAGAGGGGAGCTGTTTTTT.

This clone was observed a single time. The V and J genes are TRBV7-6 and TRBJ2-3, with D maybe TRBD2 (5 bases). Trimming took 0 bases from V and 4 from J, leaving 20 bases between them. The germline V gene encodes CDR1 SGHVS and CDR2 FNYEAQ. The CDR3 has 18 amino acids. The DNA for the CDR3 is TGTGCCAGCAGCTTAGCTCCGGGAACTCCTACCACCTCAGATACGCAGTATTTT. It translates to CASSLAPGTPTTSDTQYF.

The chain employs TRBV19 and TRBJ2-1, with TRBD1 as a possible D gene (6 bases). The V end lost 4 bases, the J end lost 7 bases, and 11 bases lay between the germline ends. Germline CDR1 and CDR2: LNHDA and SQIVND (reference sequence). The CDR3 runs 13 residues. Written as DNA, the CDR3 is TGTGCCAGTAGTACCGGGACATTGAATGAGCAGTTCTTC. Translating it yields CASSTGTLNEQFF.

Written as DNA, the CDR3 is TGTGCCAGCAGCCCCGAGGAGCAGGGGTTCACAGATACGCAGTATTTT. Encoded protein: CASSPEEQGFTDTQYF. J is TRBJ2-3 and V is TRBV9; D is possibly TRBD1 (6 bases). V was pared by 4 bases and J by 2 bases, with 17 bases between. This CDR3 is 16 amino acids long. Germline V gene sequence: CDR1 SGDLS, CDR2 YYNGEE.

The J gene is TRBJ2-1, the V gene TRBV29-1; TRBD2 is a possible D gene (6 bases). V was shortened by 6 bases and J by 0 bases, with 15 bases between the two germline ends. This CDR3 is built from 15 residues. Germline V gene lookup returns CDR1 SQVTM and CDR2 ANQGSEA. CDR3 protein: CSVERQAGSYNEQFF. The CDR3 nucleotides read TGCAGCGTCGAAAGACAAGCGGGCTCCTACAATGAGCAGTTCTTC.

The chain recombines TRBV5-1 with TRBJ1-2; D not certain. Trimming cost V 7 bases and J 6 bases, with 19 bases left between them. Germline assignment: CDR1 SGHRS and CDR2 YFSETQ. CDR3 length equals 14 residues. DNA of the CDR3: TGCGCCAGCGGGCAGGAGGGATCCTGGGATGGCTACACCTTC. It specifies CASGQEGSWDGYTF.

This rearrangement joins TRBV19 to TRBJ2-7; D remains ambiguous. CDR1 is LNHDA and CDR2 is SQIVND in the germline V gene (reference sequence). Deletions cut 2 bases from V and 6 bases from J, with 11 bases between. The CDR3 sequence is 13 residues long. The CDR3 sequence: CASSIKVTGEQYF. For the CDR3, the DNA is TGTGCCAGTAGTATAAAGGTCACGGGCGAGCAGTACTTC.

The chain is built from TRBV4-3 and TRBJ2-5; possibly TRBD1 for D (6 bases). The CDR3 length is 15 residues. Germline CDR1 is LGHNA and CDR2 is YSLEER. V shed 1 base and J shed 1 base, with 10 bases lying between them. The CDR3 DNA reads as TGCGCCAGCAGCCAAGGATTGGGGGCCCAAGAGACCCAGTACTTC. Amino acids: CASSQGLGAQETQYF.

The chain uses TRBV6-6 and TRBJ1-5; the match to TRBD1 covers 7 bases. The V and J ends lost 2 bases and 6 bases, in that order; junction bases with no gene match: 7. This CDR3 spans 15 amino acids. Per germline, CDR1 MNHNY and CDR2 SVGAGI (reference sequence). CDR3 in DNA: TGTGCCAGCAGTTACCGGCTGACAGGGCTTCAGCCCCAGCATTTT. Protein sequence: CASSYRLTGLQPQHF.

This clone has just one count. V gene TRBV7-9 combines with J gene TRBJ2-7; possibly TRBD1 for D (6 bases). V was pared by 0 bases and J by 5 bases, with 14 bases between. Germline V lookup: CDR1 SEHNR, CDR2 FQNEAQ (reference sequence). The CDR3 extends over 15 amino acids. DNA for the CDR3: TGTGCCAGCAGCTTAGCGGTAGGGGGAGAGCACGAGCAGTACTTC. Translated: CASSLAVGGEHEQYF.

This rearrangement joins TRBV20-1 to TRBJ2-3, with D possibly matching TRBD1 (5 bases). V was pared by 6 bases and J by 7 bases, with 11 bases between. This CDR3 is 11 amino acids long. Germline V gives CDR1 DFQATT, CDR2 SNEGSKA (reference sequence). CDR3 residues: CSAPDKHTQYF. The CDR3, as DNA: TGCAGTGCACCGGACAAACATACGCAGTATTTT.

This clone turned up a few times. Other nucleotide sequences from this sample produce the same CDR3. The chain carries TRBV2 and TRBJ2-1; TRBD2 agrees at 10 bases. Per germline, CDR1 SNHLY and CDR2 FYNNEI. The CDR3 is made up of 13 amino acids. The ends lost 6 bases at V and 5 bases at J; junction bases unmatched: 1. The CDR3: CASSGLADNEQFF. The CDR3, as DNA: TGTGCCAGCAGCGGACTAGCGGACAATGAGCAGTTCTTC.